These 23 T cell receptor beta chains came from one sample sequenced in a study of T cells in Graves' hyperthyroidism and ophthalmopathy. What was amplified from RNA transcripts were TCR beta CDR3 regions. With the HTBI primer set, the TCR CDR3 went through a first round of RT-PCR. MiXCR, run by TCRdb on the multiplex PCR reads, gives a single entry per CDR3 protein. The sample includes approximately 640,000 distinct CDR3 sequences, roughly 15% of them seen just once. The sequenced sample consisted of blood. These TCRs come from a woman aged 25 to 45 with Graves' hyperthyroidism.

Only a few counts were recorded for this clonotype. The chain has TRBV5-6 and TRBJ2-7, with a weak D call TRBD2 (5 bases). CDR3 length: 13 residues. V lost 5 bases to trimming and J lost 3 bases, with 12 bases between them. Per germline, CDR1 SGHDT and CDR2 YYEEEE. In DNA, the CDR3 is TGTGCCAGCAGGTTACTTCGGGGCTACGAGCAGTACTTC. This codes for CASRLLRGYEQYF.

This sequence joins TRBV20-1 and TRBJ1-1; D may be TRBD1 (5 bases). Trimming shortened V by 0 bases and J by 6 bases, and 20 bases separated the two germline ends. Germline-derived CDR1 and CDR2 are DFQATT and SNEGSKA (reference sequence). This CDR3 region has 16 residues. CDR3 protein: CSARDARAGRESEAFF. CDR3 nucleotides: TGCAGTGCTAGAGATGCCCGGGCGGGACGGGAATCTGAAGCTTTCTTT.

The CDR3 is CASSQLAGVGREQYF. The CDR3 DNA reads as TGTGCCAGCAGCCAACTAGCGGGAGTAGGGCGCGAGCAGTACTTC. The chain employs TRBV3-1 and TRBJ2-7; TRBD2 matches 10 bases. CDR3 length: 15 residues. Germline V gene sequence: CDR1 LGHDT, CDR2 YNNKEL (reference sequence). J lost 6 bases, V lost 2 bases, and 7 bases had no gene match.

This chain uses TRBV19 with TRBJ2-2; perhaps D is TRBD1 or TRBD2 (5 bases each). The CDR3 is 15 amino acids. V was trimmed by 7 bases and J by 0 bases, leaving 12 bases between them. Per the germline V gene, CDR1 is LNHDA and CDR2 is SQIVND (reference sequence). Written as DNA, the CDR3 is TGTGCCAGTACGGGTGGGGGAGCGAACACCGGGGAGCTGTTTTTT. Encoded protein: CASTGGGANTGELFF. The full variable domain, rest sourced from reference TRBV19 and TRBJ2-2, is DGGITQSPKYLFRKEGQNVTLSCEQNLNHDAMYWYRQDPGQGLRLIYYSQIVNDFQKGDIAEGYSVSREKKESFPLTVTSAQKNPTAFYLCASTGGGANTGELFFGEGSRLTVL.

This clonotype has a count of ten or more. The J gene is TRBJ2-3, the V gene TRBV28; no firm D call. CDR1 is MDHEN and CDR2 is SYDVKM in the germline V gene. Trimming took off 6 bases at V and 0 bases at J, with 7 bases between the two ends. The CDR3 covers 13 residues. CDR3 region: CASREWSTDTQYF. DNA of the CDR3: TGTGCCAGCAGGGAGTGGAGCACAGATACGCAGTATTTT. The entire variable domain, with the rest obtained from reference TRBV28 and TRBJ2-3, is as follows: DVKVTQSSRYLVKRTGEKVFLECVQDMDHENMFWYRQDPGLGLRLIYFSYDVKMKEKGDIPEGYSVSREKKERFSLILESASTNQTSMYLCASREWSTDTQYFGPGTRLTVL.

This clonotype has at least ten counts. The J gene is TRBJ2-3, the V gene TRBV7-3, with TRBD2 as a possible D gene (5 bases). CDR1 and CDR2 from the germline V gene are SGHTA and FQGTGA. The CDR3 totals 14 residues. V lost 8 bases and J lost 4, with 16 bases in between. The CDR3 here is CASGRENDPDTQYF. The CDR3 coding sequence is TGTGCCAGCGGTAGGGAGAACGACCCAGATACGCAGTATTTT.

This clonotype was seen a few times. The chain recombines TRBV19 with TRBJ2-5, with D perhaps TRBD1 (5 bases). The CDR3 is made up of 14 amino acids. V dropped 10 bases and J dropped 3 bases, with 18 bases sitting between them. Germline CDR1 LNHDA, CDR2 SQIVND (reference sequence). The CDR3 spells CATQPTQGKETQYF. The CDR3, as DNA: TGTGCCACTCAGCCCACCCAGGGAAAAGAGACCCAGTACTTC. The full variable domain, rest sourced from reference TRBV19 and TRBJ2-5, is DGGITQSPKYLFRKEGQNVTLSCEQNLNHDAMYWYRQDPGQGLRLIYYSQIVNDFQKGDIAEGYSVSREKKESFPLTVTSAQKNPTAFYLCATQPTQGKETQYFGPGTRLLVL.

This chain uses TRBV9 with TRBJ2-2; weak D call: TRBD1 (6 bases). The ends were cut back, 4 bases at V and 7 bases at J, with 20 bases in the middle. The germline CDR1 and CDR2 sequences are SGDLS and YYNGEE. The CDR3 covers 16 residues. The CDR3 DNA sequence: TGTGCCAGCAGCCGTGACAGGAACACCATGTACGGGGAGCTGTTTTTT. Amino acid sequence: CASSRDRNTMYGELFF.

There are many counts of this clonotype. The chain uses TRBV3-1 and TRBJ1-1; D is undetermined. The V gene's germline CDR1 is LGHDT and CDR2 YNNKEL (reference sequence). Trimming took 0 bases from V and 4 from J, leaving 12 bases between them. The CDR3 runs 15 residues. The DNA of the CDR3 is TGTGCCAGCAGCCAAGATCATTCACCTTCCACTGAAGCTTTCTTT. Its translation is CASSQDHSPSTEAFF.

In this sample, this clonotype turned up many times. The V and J genes are TRBV29-1 and TRBJ2-7; 11 bases agree with TRBD2. CDR1 SQVTM and CDR2 ANQGSEA come from the germline V gene. V gave up 4 bases and J gave up 1 base; unmatched junction bases: 0. This CDR3 is built from 13 residues. The CDR3 bases are TGCAGCGTTGGGACTAGCGGGTCCTACGAGCAGTACTTC. Translated: CSVGTSGSYEQYF.

In DNA, the CDR3 is TGTGCCAGCAGCGTAAAAGGACTAGCGGGAGAGCAGTACTTC. As protein: CASSVKGLAGEQYF. V usage is TRBV9 and J usage is TRBJ2-7; 12 positions match TRBD2. CDR1 and CDR2 (germline): SGDLS, YYNGEE. V lost 1 base, J lost 7 bases, and 3 bases stayed unmatched. The CDR3 covers 14 residues.

This clonotype was observed a handful of times. The chain uses TRBV9 and TRBJ2-1; no reliable D call. Trimming pared 3 bases from V and 2 bases from J, leaving 6 bases between. In germline, CDR1 is SGDLS, CDR2 YYNGEE. The CDR3 is 13 residues long. The chain's CDR3 is CASSGTPYNEQFF. The CDR3 DNA follows: TGTGCCAGCAGCGGGACCCCCTACAATGAGCAGTTCTTC.

This clonotype was detected many times. The CDR3 nucleotides are TGTGCCAGCAGCCCGACAGGGGGGGTCCCCGGGGGCCAGTACTTC. It translates to CASSPTGGVPGGQYF. This sequence joins TRBV7-6 and TRBJ2-5, with 9 bases that match TRBD1. Germline V gene sequence: CDR1 SGHVS, CDR2 FNYEAQ. The V gene end was trimmed by 5 bases and the J gene end by 10 bases; junction bases not matched to a gene: 14. The length of the CDR3 is 15 residues.

The genes are TRBV18 and TRBJ2-7, with 8 bases matching TRBD2. V lost 3 bases, J lost 5 bases, and 15 bases stayed unmatched. There are 17 residues in the CDR3. Germline V gene data show CDR1 as KGHSH and CDR2 as LQKENI. CDR3 loop: CASSPLPRSGSPNEQYF. DNA of the CDR3: TGTGCCAGCTCACCTCTCCCCCGAAGCGGGAGTCCAAACGAGCAGTACTTC.

This clonotype turned up a few times. The J gene is TRBJ2-7, the V gene TRBV19; the D gene is possibly TRBD2 (6 bases). Trimming cost V 2 bases and J 6 bases, with 11 bases left between them. There are 13 residues in the CDR3. Germline lookup yields CDR1 LNHDA and CDR2 SQIVND (reference sequence). The CDR3 bases are TGTGCCAGTAGTATACTCATCGGGGGCGAGCAGTACTTC. This sequence encodes CASSILIGGEQYF.

There are many counts of this clonotype. This sequence joins TRBV11-2 and TRBJ2-7; D unresolved. Germline loops: CDR1 SGHAT, CDR2 FQNNGV. The CDR3 is made up of 11 amino acids. With 2 bases removed from V and 7 bases from J, the gap between germline ends came to 6 bases. CDR3 nucleotides: TGTGCCAGCAGCTTATCTCCGGAGCAGTACTTC. It specifies CASSLSPEQYF.

This clonotype was seen repeatedly, ten times or more. V usage is TRBV7-9 and J usage is TRBJ2-1; TRBD1 aligns across 7 bases. The CDR3 has 16 amino acids. V was clipped by 5 bases and J by 6 bases; unmatched bases: 13. Germline V gene sequence: CDR1 SEHNR, CDR2 FQNEAQ (reference sequence). Here the CDR3 reads CASSPQQGKEVNEQFF. The DNA of the CDR3 is TGTGCCAGCAGCCCTCAACAGGGGAAGGAAGTCAATGAGCAGTTCTTC.

The chain has TRBV7-9 and TRBJ2-5; tentatively, D is TRBD1 (7 bases). Germline CDR1 and CDR2: SEHNR and FQNEAQ (reference sequence). V was trimmed by 6 bases and J by 3 bases, leaving 17 bases between them. This CDR3 comprises 15 residues. Here the CDR3 DNA reads TGTGCCAGCAGACCCCAAGGCAGGGGGGAAGAGACCCAGTACTTC. It yields the protein CASRPQGRGEETQYF. The entire variable domain, with the rest obtained from reference TRBV7-9 and TRBJ2-5, is as follows: DTGVSQNPRHKITKRGQNVTFRCDPISEHNRLYWYRQTLGQGPEFLTYFQNEAQLEKSRLLSDRFSAERPKGSFSTLEIQRTEQGDSAMYLCASRPQGRGEETQYFGPGTRLLVL.

In its sample, this clonotype was seen many times. The chain is built from TRBV7-8 and TRBJ2-1; 12 bases line up with TRBD2. This CDR3 comprises 18 residues. V trimming: 2 bases; J trimming: 2 bases; junction bases outside the gene matches: 7. Germline V CDR1 and CDR2: SGHVS, FQNEAQ. CDR3 sequence: CASSLLAGGPLAYNEQFF. CDR3 nucleotide sequence: TGTGCCAGCAGCTTACTAGCGGGAGGGCCCTTGGCCTACAATGAGCAGTTCTTC. Supplemented by reference TRBV7-8 and TRBJ2-1, the full variable domain reads GAGVSQSPRYKVAKRGQDVALRCDPISGHVSLFWYQQALGQGPEFLTYFQNEAQLDKSGLPSDRFFAERPEGSVSTLKIQRTQQEDSAVYLCASSLLAGGPLAYNEQFFGPGTRLTVL.

The CDR3 region has the DNA TGTGCCAGCAGCGTAGACAGGGACAGCTCTGGGGCCAACGTCCTGACTTTC. Translated, it gives CASSVDRDSSGANVLTF. V and J are TRBV9 and TRBJ2-6, with TRBD1 matching 7 bases. The CDR3 has 17 residues. Trimming cost V 0 bases and J 0 bases; bases outside gene matches: 3. The germline CDR1 and CDR2 sequences are SGDLS and YYNGEE.

There are many counts of this clonotype. The chain uses TRBV12-3 or TRBV12-4 and TRBJ1-2, with D unclear. CDR3 size: 12 residues. V was clipped by 8 bases and J by 4 bases, with 11 bases between them. The CDR3 region has the DNA TGTGCCAGCTCTGAACTTACCTATGGCTACACCTTC. Translation: CASSELTYGYTF.

Only a few counts were recorded for this clonotype. The chain joins TRBV4-1 to TRBJ2-5; a weak D match, TRBD1 (6 bases). Trimming cost V 6 bases and J 1 base, with 12 bases left between them. The germline V gene has CDR1 MGHRA and CDR2 YSYEKL. The CDR3 is 14 amino acids. CDR3 region: CASRRIQGQETQYF. The CDR3 DNA follows: TGCGCCAGCAGACGTATACAGGGCCAAGAGACCCAGTACTTC.

This clonotype has at least ten counts. The chain uses TRBV7-3 and TRBJ2-1; the D gene is possibly TRBD2 (6 bases). CDR3 size: 15 residues. Germline CDR1 and CDR2: SGHTA and FQGTGA. The V end lost 0 bases, the J end lost 5 bases, and 11 bases lay between the germline ends. CDR3 in DNA: TGTGCCAGCAGCTTAACGGGGGGATCAGACAATGAGCAGTTCTTC. The encoded protein is CASSLTGGSDNEQFF. The full variable domain, in which reference TRBV7-3 and TRBJ2-1 provide the parts outside the CDR3, is GAGVSQTPSNKVTEKGKYVELRCDPISGHTALYWYRQSLGQGPEFLIYFQGTGAADDSGLPNDRFFAVRPEGSVSTLKIQRTERGDSAVYLCASSLTGGSDNEQFFGPGTRLTVL.